The 8 T cell receptor beta chains below all came from one sample that was sequenced in a study of kidney transplant recipient with SARS-CoV-2 infection. Via MiXCR, TCRdb re-called the reads, giving one row per CDR3 protein. The data show roughly 230,000 distinct CDR3 sequences, under 35% seen once. This specimen was a blood sample, taken at baseline and on day 111 from a kidney transplant recipient. The receptors were sampled from a young adult male patient who had COVID-19 and was a kidney transplant recipient. Some T cells may originate from the graft donor.

This clonotype came up many times. The CDR3 DNA follows: TGTGCCTGGACTACGCTGCGTTATAGAAAGACCTATGGCTACACCTTC. Protein product: CAWTTLRYRKTYGYTF. The J gene is TRBJ1-2, the V gene TRBV30; the D is unclear. V lost 4 bases, J lost 4 bases, and 22 bases lay in between. CDR3 length equals 16 residues. Germline assignment: CDR1 GTSNPN and CDR2 SVGIG (reference sequence). Based on the CDR3 plus reference TRBV30 and TRBJ1-2, the full variable domain is SQTIHQWPATLVQPVGSPLSLECTVEGTSNPNLYWYRQAAGRGLQLLFYSVGIGQISSEVPQNLSASRPQDRQFILSSKKLLLSDSGFYLCAWTTLRYRKTYGYTFGSGTRLTVV.

This clonotype was seen many times. The J gene is TRBJ2-5, the V gene TRBV5-6; TRBD1 is a possible D gene (5 bases). This CDR3 has 15 amino acids. CDR1 is SGHDT, CDR2 YYEEEE, per germline. V was pared by 0 bases and J by 4 bases, with 13 bases between. The DNA for the CDR3 is TGTGCCAGCAGCTTGGCGCACCTAGGGGCAGAGACCCAGTACTTC. Protein: CASSLAHLGAETQYF.

Details on this clonotype: Since a much larger clone is just one base distant, this may be a read error. The rearrangement uses TRBV3-1 and TRBJ1-1; no firm D call. Germline V gene data show CDR1 as LGHDT and CDR2 as YNNKEL (reference sequence). This CDR3 is built from 17 residues. In DNA form, the CDR3 reads TGTGCCAGCAGCCCCTGGCGTCCCATTTCAATTCGCACTGAAGCTTCCTTT. Translating it yields CASSPWRPISIRTEASF. The entire variable domain, with the rest obtained from reference TRBV3-1 and TRBJ1-1, is as follows: DTAVSQTPKYLVTQMGNDKSIKCEQNLGHDTMYWYKQDSKKFLKIMFSYNNKELIINETVPNRFSPKSPDKAHLNLHINSLELGDSAVYFCASSPWRPISIRTEASFGQGTRLTVV.

In the case of this clonotype: A much larger clonotype is one base distant, so this may be a read error. The genes are TRBV3-1 and TRBJ1-2; a possible D gene is TRBD1 (5 bases). This CDR3 comprises 17 residues. Between the trimmed V and J ends, which lost 0 bases and 0 bases, there was a span of 14 bases. Germline CDR1 and CDR2: LGHDT and YNNKEL (reference sequence). The CDR3 DNA is TGTGCCAGCAGCCAAGAGACAGACGAACCCTCTAACTATGGCTACACCTTC. Residues: CASSQETDEPSNYGYTF. Full variable domain (rest looked up from reference TRBV3-1 and TRBJ1-2): DTAVSQTPKYLVTQMGNDKSIKCEQNLGHDTMYWYKQDSKKFLKIMFSYNNKELIINETVPNRFSPKSPDKAHLNLHINSLELGDSAVYFCASSQETDEPSNYGYTFGSGTRLTVV.

This clonotype has a count of ten or more. V and J are TRBV7-7 and TRBJ1-2; D is unresolved. Per germline, CDR1 SSHAT and CDR2 FNYEAQ (reference sequence). The V end was cut by 5 bases, the J end by 4 bases, with 23 bases between. This CDR3 has 17 amino acids. For the CDR3, the DNA is TGTGCCAGCAGCAACACCAATAAGTGCCGAAAGACCTATGGCTACACCTTC. The encoded protein is CASSNTNKCRKTYGYTF.

Notes on this clonotype: One base away lies a much larger clone, so this may be a sequencing read error. The chain couples TRBV5-1 to TRBJ2-7; 10 positions agree with TRBD2. CDR1 and CDR2 (germline): SGHRS, YFSETQ. There are 13 residues in the CDR3. The CDR3 DNA follows: TGCGCCAGCGGCTTGGAACTAGCGGGGGAGCAGTACTTC. Translated: CASGLELAGEQYF. The whole variable domain, remainder taken from reference TRBV5-1 and TRBJ2-7, is KAGVTQTPRYLIKTRGQQVTLSCSPISGHRSVSWYQQTPGQGLQFLFEYFSETQRNKGNFPGRFSGRQFSNSRSEMNVSTLELGDSALYLCASGLELAGEQYFGPGTRLTVT.

In the case of this clonotype: It may be a read error: a sequence one base away is much more abundant. This rearrangement joins TRBV6-5 to TRBJ1-2; maybe TRBD1 (5 bases). From germline, CDR1 is MNHEY and CDR2 SVGAGI. CDR3 size: 14 residues. The CDR3 DNA reads TGTGCCAACAGTTACGGGGGGGTTAACTATGGCTACACCTTC. Protein sequence: CANSYGGVNYGYTF.

This clonotype was observed at least ten times. The V call is TRBV12-3 or TRBV12-4, the J call TRBJ1-2; D call uncertain. This CDR3 spans 17 amino acids. V dropped 5 bases and J dropped 4 bases, with 23 bases sitting between them. The CDR3 nucleotides read TGTGCCAGCAGTACCTGTTCCACAGCAGGAAAGACCTATGGCTACACCTTC. Its protein product is CASSTCSTAGKTYGYTF.